This TCR beta chain was identified during a study of CXCR3-negative and CXCR3-positive naive CD8 T cells. Study information: Per library, roughly 1.4 +/- 0.3 million reads; 120 million to 150 million TRB reads overall. The study, taken as a whole, reports: The TRB CDR3s that CXCR3-positive naive cells carried were more hydrophobic than those of CXCR3-negative naive cells. CXCR3 expression partially decreased after cryopreservation; most assays used fresh PBMCs.

Worth noting for this clonotype: As yet, its antigen is unknown.

CD45RO-CCR7+CD27+CD95- cells counted as naive CD8+ T cells. The TRB libraries of cDNA were built by UMI-labeled 5' RACE. TCRdb reanalyzed the 5' RACE reads, giving one entry per CDR3 protein sequence and no DNA. This sample's clone table lists roughly 100,000 distinct CDR3 sequences. The CDR3 contains 14 residues. Per germline, CDR1 LGHNA and CDR2 YSLEER. Sequencing used naive CXCR3- CD8+ T cells from blood. The subset was: CD45RO-CCR7+CD27+CD95- naive CD8+ T cells lacking CXCR3 (TNR3-). The clonotype was recovered from a human donor in good health. Some clones in this sample may be carry-over from other donors' samples. The chain links TRBV4-3 to TRBJ1-4. This CDR3 reads CASSQGLSGEKLFF.